This paragraph reports one T cell receptor (beta chain). Its antigen is currently unknown. Lacking the conserved final phenylalanine or tryptophan, this CDR3 likely reflects a read error. No cell sorting was done before RNA was extracted from the tissue. The library came from three nested PCR rounds adapted from ARM-PCR protocols. TCRdb reprocessed the multiplex PCR reads via MiXCR and lists one record per CDR3 protein. The table shows more than 90,000 distinct CDR3 sequences, with approximately 70% occurring only once. These data are taken from a study of tumor and adjacent non-tumor tissue in lung cancer. Whole-study findings and limits: Normal lung showed higher cumulative top 100 clone frequency than tumor.

V was clipped by 1 base and J by 1 base; unmatched bases: 5. CDR1 is SQVTM and CDR2 is ANQGSEA in the germline V gene. The CDR3 runs 16 residues. This sequence joins TRBV29-1 and TRBJ2-1; the match to TRBD2 covers 9 bases. The sequenced material came from lung tumor tissue. The receptor was derived from a man aged 60 to 75 with non-small cell lung cancer. The CDR3 nucleotides are TGCAGCGTTGAAGGGTTAGCGGGAGAATCCTACAATGAGCAGTTCCTC. As protein: CSVEGLAGESYNEQFL.